Listed here are 25 T cell receptor delta chains from one sample, sequenced in a study of gamma-delta chains in newborns, infants, children. TCRdb fed the reads into CATT to redo clone calling. The sample contains 10,000 to 13,000 delta-chain clones, 3.5% of which appear only once. The sequencing sample was made of blood. The receptors originated from a child who was a newborn, infant or young child, either healthy, febrile or measles-vaccinated (not recorded which).

About this clone: The same CDR3 arises from other DNA sequences in this sample as well. This sequence joins TRDV1 and TRDJ1; 7 bases align to TRDD3. This CDR3 has 15 residues. The J segment lost 1 base and the V segment lost 4 bases, leaving 6 bases of the junction unmatched. Germline CDR1 TSWWSYY, CDR2 QGS. The CDR3 bases are TGTGCTCTTGGGGGTTGGGGGACCCTCACCGATAAACTCATCTTT. The encoded protein is CALGGWGTLTDKLIF.

This clone showed up just a few times. The chain carries TRDV1 and TRDJ1; perhaps TRDD3 as D (6 bases). The CDR3 is 25 amino acids. Trimming shortened V by 4 bases and J by 0 bases, and 42 bases separated the two germline ends. Germline values: CDR1 TSWWSYY, CDR2 QGS. The CDR3 region is CALGGLLIHSRIRYGGSADTDKLIF. In DNA form, the CDR3 reads TGTGCTCTTGGGGGACTTCTTATTCACTCCCGAATACGGTACGGGGGAAGTGCGGACACCGATAAACTCATCTTT.

V usage is TRDV1 and J usage is TRDJ1, with 8 nucleotides matching TRDD2. The CDR3 has 18 amino acids. Germline assignment: CDR1 TSWWSYY and CDR2 QGS. Trimming took 4 bases from V and 0 from J; bases not matched to a gene: 13. The chain's CDR3 is CALGASSYPQRYTDKLIF. CDR3 coding DNA: TGTGCTCTTGGGGCATCTTCCTACCCGCAACGCTACACCGATAAACTCATCTTT.

The chain uses TRDV1 and TRDJ1; no reliable D call. The CDR3 sequence is 16 residues long. The V and J ends lost 3 bases and 0 bases respectively, with 14 bases between them. The germline V gene has CDR1 TSWWSYY and CDR2 QGS. CDR3 DNA: TGTGCTCTTGGGGACATATTTTCCCGCTACACCGATAAACTCATCTTT. Translated, it gives CALGDIFSRYTDKLIF.

This clone was detected only a few times. This sample also contains other DNA sequences that code for the same CDR3. This chain uses TRDV1 with TRDJ3, with a weak D call TRDD2 (5 bases). This CDR3 contains 21 residues. V was clipped by 1 base and J by 0 bases, with 19 bases between them. Per germline, CDR1 TSWWSYY and CDR2 QGS. CDR3 amino acids: CALGEHRLFRPGSWDTRQMFF. CDR3 DNA sequence: TGTGCTCTTGGGGAACACCGACTCTTCCGACCGGGCTCCTGGGACACCCGACAGATGTTTTTC.

This clone was seen more than once but under ten times. V usage is TRDV1 and J usage is TRDJ1, with D perhaps TRDD3 (6 bases). Germline lookup yields CDR1 TSWWSYY and CDR2 QGS. The CDR3 spans 20 residues. V was pared by 5 bases and J by 0 bases, with 28 bases between. CDR3 residues: CALGPVLGGPVAPYTDKLIF. The CDR3 coding sequence is TGTGCTCTTGGGCCTGTCCTTGGGGGCCCTGTTGCCCCGTACACCGATAAACTCATCTTT.

This clone appeared a few times. The chain carries TRDV1 and TRDJ1, with D hard to call. Germline V gene data show CDR1 as TSWWSYY and CDR2 as QGS. V was shortened by 4 bases and J by 4 bases, with 16 bases between the two germline ends. CDR3 size: 15 residues. Here the CDR3 reads CALGGGPRAVDKLIF. In DNA, the CDR3 is TGTGCTCTTGGGGGGGGCCCCCGGGCGGTCGATAAACTCATCTTT.

The table lists this clone with a few counts. This rearrangement joins TRDV2 to TRDJ1, with TRDD3 matching 8 bases. V shed 5 bases, J shed 5 bases, and the junction held 12 bases outside the gene matches. The V gene's germline CDR1 is GEAIGNYY and CDR2 EKD. The CDR3 loop spans 15 amino acids. The CDR3 region is CACGYPRDTKDKLIF. CDR3 nucleotide sequence: TGTGCCTGTGGATACCCCAGGGATACGAAGGATAAACTCATCTTT.

In the case of this clone: DNA and listed protein disagree at residue 3, so the protein shown here was translated from the DNA. The J gene is TRDJ2, the V gene TRDV2, with TRDD3 matching 8 bases. The CDR3 runs to 15 residues. Germline V gives CDR1 GEAIGNYY, CDR2 EKD. The chain's CDR3 is CARDTVGDWTAQLFF. The CDR3 nucleotides are TGTGCCCGTGACACAGTGGGGGATTGGACAGCACAACTCTTCTTT.

This clone counts as medium-sized. The chain joins TRDV2 to TRDJ3; 7 nucleotides line up with TRDD3. Trimming took 0 bases from V and 2 from J; bases not matched to a gene: 18. The CDR3 is 22 residues long. CDR1 is GEAIGNYY, CDR2 EKD, per germline. The CDR3 loop reads CACDTGLSGGSRRPWDTRQMFF. The CDR3 DNA sequence: TGTGCCTGTGACACCGGGCTCTCTGGGGGCTCCCGTCGGCCCTGGGACACCCGACAGATGTTTTTC.

There are a few counts of this clone. The chain combines TRDV2 with TRDJ1, with D perhaps matching TRDD3 (6 bases). Per germline, CDR1 GEAIGNYY and CDR2 EKD. V was pared by 0 bases and J by 0 bases, with 25 bases between. The CDR3 is made up of 20 amino acids. The CDR3 protein is CACDTLEVLGTAQYTDKLIF. In DNA form, the CDR3 reads TGTGCCTGTGACACCCTCGAGGTGCTGGGGACGGCCCAATACACCGATAAACTCATCTTT.

Points on this clone: This sample also contains other DNA sequences that code for the same CDR3. The chain couples TRDV1 to TRDJ2, with 10 positions matching TRDD3. The CDR3 covers 18 residues. CDR1 is TSWWSYY, CDR2 QGS, per germline. V gave up 0 bases and J gave up 8 bases; unmatched junction bases: 12. The CDR3 reads CALGELVIRGIRAAQLFF. CDR3 sequence (DNA): TGTGCTCTTGGGGAACTGGTAATTCGGGGGATACGGGCGGCACAACTCTTCTTT.

This clone has just a few counts. One end of the junction is discordant with germline, which a read error may explain. Other DNA sequences in the same sample also yield this CDR3. This chain connects TRDV1 to TRDJ1; D is undetermined. The CDR3 spans 19 residues. Germline-derived CDR1 and CDR2 are TSWWSYY and QGS. The CDR3 spells CALVYGWVARSTYTDKLIF. The CDR3 nucleotides are TGTGCTCTTGTCTACGGATGGGTCGCGCGTTCAACTTACACCGATAAACTCATCTTC.

This clone was observed a handful of times. The chain employs TRDV1 and TRDJ1; 7 nucleotides match TRDD2. As TCRdb names no J gene, one was assigned here on the basis of a DNA match to germline. The V and J ends lost 3 bases and 0 bases, in that order; junction bases with no gene match: 19. Germline V CDR1 and CDR2: TSWWSYY, QGS. The CDR3 is made up of 20 amino acids. CDR3 amino acids: CALGETFPTTAGIYTDKLIF. The CDR3 DNA follows: TGTGCTCTTGGGGAGACATTTCCTACGACGGCGGGTATATACACCGATAAACTCATCTTT.

The V call is TRDV2, the J call TRDJ3; 9 bases align to TRDD3. V lost 3 bases and J lost 0; bases outside the gene matches: 5. This CDR3 region has 18 residues. Per the germline V gene, CDR1 is GEAIGNYY and CDR2 is EKD. The CDR3 sequence is CACDQYWGSSWDTRQMFF. CDR3 sequence (DNA): TGTGCCTGTGACCAGTACTGGGGGAGCTCCTGGGACACCCGACAGATGTTTTTC.

This clone counts as medium-sized. Other DNA sequences in this specimen translate into the identical CDR3. The gene calls are TRDV2 and TRDJ1, with 9 bases aligning to TRDD3. The CDR3 totals 20 residues. V was pared by 3 bases and J by 0 bases, with 19 bases of the junction left unmatched. The germline V gene encodes CDR1 GEAIGNYY and CDR2 EKD. CDR3 sequence (DNA): TGTGCCTGTGACCGACTGGGGGAGGGAGAATTTAACCAGTACACCGATAAACTCATCTTT. Its translation is CACDRLGEGEFNQYTDKLIF.

The chain is built from TRDV1 and TRDJ1; TRDD3 matches 9 bases. Trimming at V came to 2 bases and at J to 0 bases, leaving 13 bases not matched to a gene. CDR3 size: 19 residues. Germline V gives CDR1 TSWWSYY, CDR2 QGS. CDR3 residues: CALGEEYRGYAPYTDKLIF. CDR3 nucleotide sequence: TGTGCTCTTGGGGAAGAATACCGGGGATACGCCCCGTACACCGATAAACTCATCTTT.

This clone was seen more than once but under ten times. The chain joins TRDV2 to TRDJ3; 7 bases align to TRDD3. The CDR3 runs 19 residues. Germline lookup yields CDR1 GEAIGNYY and CDR2 EKD. With 0 bases clipped from V and 1 base from J, the junction kept 8 bases outside the gene matches. The chain's CDR3 is CACDTAGGSKSWDTRQMFF. The CDR3 nucleotides read TGTGCCTGTGACACCGCTGGGGGGAGTAAGTCCTGGGACACCCGACAGATGTTTTTC.

In its sample, this clone was seen a few times. A much larger clone differs from this one at a single base, so this may be a read error. Other DNA sequences within the sample encode an identical CDR3. The CDR3 DNA follows: TGTGCCTGTGACACCCTACTGGGGGACAGGGGAGCACAACTCTTCTTT. The encoded protein is CACDTLLGDRGAQLFF. The chain links TRDV2 to TRDJ2; 9 positions match TRDD3. This CDR3 comprises 16 residues. V lost 0 bases and J lost 7; bases outside the gene matches: 8. Germline assignment: CDR1 GEAIGNYY and CDR2 EKD.

This clone was detected a few times. CDR3 sequence reads: CAPSAALGSRGPLNTDKLIF. CDR3 in DNA: TGTGCCCCCTCGGCGGCGCTTGGGTCACGGGGGCCCTTAAACACCGATAAACTCATCTTT. The V gene is TRDV3, the J gene TRDJ1; D is possibly TRDD3 (5 bases). This CDR3 comprises 20 residues. V lost 5 bases to trimming and J lost 0 bases, with 34 bases between them. Germline V gene sequence: CDR1 TVYSNPD, CDR2 GDNSRS (reference sequence). Together with reference TRDV3 and TRDJ1, the CDR3 gives the full variable domain: CDKVTQSSPDQTVASGSEVVLLCTYDTVYSNPDLFWYRIRPDYSFQFVFYGDNSRSEGADFTQGRFSVKHILTQKAFHLVISPVRTEDSATYYCAPSAALGSRGPLNTDKLIFGKGTRVTVEP.

By its share, this clone is medium-sized. The CDR3 loop reads CACDSLLGDTRTDKLIF. The CDR3 bases are TGTGCCTGTGACTCCTTACTGGGGGATACTCGGACCGATAAACTCATCTTT. V is TRDV2 and J is TRDJ1; 12 positions match TRDD3. Germline CDR1 and CDR2: GEAIGNYY and EKD. V dropped 3 bases and J dropped 2; count of bases not matched to a gene: 9. This CDR3 region has 17 residues.

The V gene is uncalled and the J gene is TRDJ1; the D call in the table, TRDD3, was not verified against the DNA. This CDR3 comprises 15 residues. CDR3 amino acids: CALGGGGGYTDKLIF. In nucleotides, the CDR3 is TGTGCTCTAGGCGGGGGTGGGGGTTACACCGATAAACTCATCTTT.

This clone is classed as medium-sized (0.01 to 0.1%). The CDR3 loop reads CACDTVRRLSSWDTRQMFF. The DNA for the CDR3 is TGTGCCTGTGACACCGTGAGGAGGCTGTCCTCCTGGGACACCCGACAGATGTTTTTC. The chain couples TRDV2 to TRDJ3; D is unresolved. Germline V gene data show CDR1 as GEAIGNYY and CDR2 as EKD. Trimming removed 0 bases at V and 0 bases at J, with 14 bases between. The CDR3 runs 19 residues.

This clone was observed a few times. This probably arose from a read error, given a far larger clone one base away. The sample contains more than one DNA sequence encoding this CDR3. The CDR3: CACDPISVLGDQAWDTRQMFF. For the CDR3, the DNA is TGTGCCTGTGACCCTATTTCCGTACTGGGGGATCAAGCCTGGGACACCCGACAGATGTTCTTC. V is TRDV2 and J is TRDJ3, with 10 bases that match TRDD3. Germline-derived CDR1 and CDR2 are GEAIGNYY and EKD. The CDR3 spans 21 residues.

With respect to this clone: The junction differs from germline at one of its ends, possibly a read error. J is TRDJ1 and V is TRDV1; D not certain. The CDR3 sequence is 16 residues long. Germline V gene sequence: CDR1 TSWWSYY, CDR2 QGS. This CDR3 reads CALGELTRTGTDKLIF. In DNA, the CDR3 is TGTGCTCTTGGGGAACTAACCCGGACCGGCACCGATAAACTCATCTTC.